These 15 T cell receptor beta chains share one sample of origin, sequenced in a study of shared clonotypes between healthy human individuals. The repertoire was sequenced with immunoSEQ multiplex PCR; TCRdb's copy has only in-frame clones and lacks some. The table has about 800,000 clones, 90% to 97% seen once. Naive CD8 isolation took CD45RO-negative cells positively selected for CCR7 and excluded terminally differentiated effector memory CD45RA+ cells. The specimen sequenced was naive CD8+ T cells sorted from blood. Source of these receptors: a young man in good health.

V and J are TRBV6-4 and TRBJ1-5; a weak D match, TRBD1 (5 bases). The germline CDR1 and CDR2 sequences are MRHNA and SNTAGT. This CDR3 is built from 18 residues. V was clipped by 5 bases and J by 2 bases, with 22 bases between them. CDR3 amino acids: CASSQTPGEDEGNQPQHF. CDR3 sequence (DNA): TGTGCCAGCAGTCAGACTCCGGGGGAGGACGAGGGCAATCAGCCCCAGCATTTT.

The CDR3 bases are TGTGCCTGGACACTGGGTGGGGCCGCCTACAATGAGCAGTTCTTC. Translating it yields CAWTLGGAAYNEQFF. The chain combines TRBV30 with TRBJ2-1, with D perhaps TRBD1 (5 bases). Germline-derived CDR1 and CDR2 are GTSNPN and SVGIG (reference sequence). V shed 4 bases and J shed 2 bases, with 15 bases lying between them. The CDR3 is 15 residues long.

The rearrangement uses TRBV28 and TRBJ2-3, with 9 nucleotides matching TRBD2. Looked up from germline, CDR1 is MDHEN and CDR2 is SYDVKM. This CDR3 is built from 17 residues. After removal of 5 bases from V and 2 bases from J, the junction contained 11 bases not matched to a gene. CDR3 bases: TGTGCCAGCAGTCGGAATGCGGGACTAGCCTTCACAGATACGCAGTATTTT. It codes for CASSRNAGLAFTDTQYF.

This rearrangement joins TRBV9 to TRBJ2-1, with 12 positions matching TRBD2. This CDR3 has 17 amino acids. Germline-derived CDR1 and CDR2 are SGDLS and YYNGEE. Germline trimming cut 0 bases from V and 6 bases from J; bases unmatched to any gene: 7. This CDR3 is CASSVALGLAGLNEQFF. Written as DNA, the CDR3 is TGTGCCAGCAGCGTAGCTTTGGGACTAGCGGGCCTCAATGAGCAGTTCTTC.

The genes are TRBV6-6 and TRBJ2-1, with 10 nucleotides matching TRBD2. The CDR3 totals 16 residues. V trimming: 4 bases; J trimming: 9 bases; junction bases outside the gene matches: 12. Germline V gene lookup returns CDR1 MNHNY and CDR2 SVGAGI (reference sequence). The CDR3 spells CASSSLPLAGETEQFF. The CDR3 DNA is TGTGCCAGCAGTTCTCTCCCCCTAGCGGGAGAAACTGAGCAGTTCTTC.

The chain has TRBV7-9 and TRBJ2-7; no clear D. The CDR3 covers 16 residues. Germline V gene sequence: CDR1 SEHNR, CDR2 FQNEAQ (reference sequence). With 4 bases removed from V and 2 bases from J, the gap between germline ends came to 18 bases. CDR3 coding DNA: TGTGCCAGCAGCTCAACCGACGCAGGCTCCCCCTACGAGCAGTACTTC. Translated: CASSSTDAGSPYEQYF.

The gene calls are TRBV2 and TRBJ2-3; D unclear. The CDR3 consists of 13 residues. Per germline, CDR1 SNHLY and CDR2 FYNNEI. V was cut by 3 bases and J by 6 bases, with 10 bases left in between. The CDR3 is CASSEGVFDTQYF. The CDR3, as DNA: TGTGCCAGCAGTGAGGGTGTCTTTGATACGCAGTATTTT.

The chain is built from TRBV7-6 and TRBJ2-5; tentatively, D is TRBD1 or TRBD2 (5 bases each). Looked up from germline, CDR1 is SGHVS and CDR2 is FNYEAQ. The CDR3 is made up of 14 amino acids. V shed 0 bases and J shed 5 bases, with 10 bases lying between them. The CDR3 region is CASSLAWGGETQYF. The CDR3 DNA sequence: TGTGCCAGCAGCTTAGCTTGGGGCGGGGAGACCCAGTACTTC.

The chain carries TRBV7-8 and TRBJ1-2, with D maybe TRBD1 (6 bases). Trimming stripped 1 base from V and 2 bases from J, with 32 bases between. Germline V gives CDR1 SGHVS, CDR2 FQNEAQ. The CDR3 runs 22 residues. The CDR3 reads CASSLGRFGRSQGKGYNYGYTF. DNA of the CDR3: TGTGCCAGCAGCTTAGGTCGTTTTGGGAGGTCACAGGGAAAAGGATACAACTATGGCTACACCTTC.

The DNA of the CDR3 is TGTGCCAGCAGCTTATTGGGGGTTGCTGAAGCTTTCTTT. Encoded protein: CASSLLGVAEAFF. The chain is built from TRBV11-2 and TRBJ1-1; possible D gene TRBD1, 5 bases. From germline, CDR1 is SGHAT and CDR2 FQNNGV. Trimming removed 2 bases at V and 6 bases at J, with 10 bases between. The CDR3 length is 13 residues.

The CDR3 bases are TGTGCCAGCAGCCACAGGGATTTCACCGGGGAGCTGTTTTTT. Translated, it gives CASSHRDFTGELFF. This chain links TRBV7-9 with TRBJ2-2, with a possible D match to TRBD1 (6 bases). V gave up 5 bases and J gave up 4 bases, with 11 bases separating them. Germline V gene sequence: CDR1 SEHNR, CDR2 FQNEAQ (reference sequence). This CDR3 spans 14 amino acids.

This chain joins TRBV27 and TRBJ2-5; 10 bases map to TRBD1. Losses at the gene ends were 4 bases for V and 5 bases for J; bases not matched to a gene: 7. The CDR3 consists of 15 residues. Per the germline V gene, CDR1 is MNHEY and CDR2 is SMNVEV (reference sequence). The CDR3 loop is CASSSPGQGYETQYF. The CDR3 DNA sequence: TGTGCCAGCAGTTCCCCGGGACAGGGGTACGAGACCCAGTACTTC.

The rearrangement joins TRBV21-1 to TRBJ2-5. TRBV21-1 is a documented pseudogene. This CDR3 has 12 residues. The CDR3 here is CASSLGQETQYF. In DNA, the CDR3 is TGTGCCAGCAGCCTGGGCCAAGAGACCCAGTACTTC.

As for this clone: Other DNA sequences in this specimen translate into the identical CDR3. The V and J genes are TRBV19 and TRBJ2-7; a possible D gene is TRBD2 (6 bases). CDR1 and CDR2 (germline): LNHDA, SQIVND (reference sequence). With 3 bases removed from V and 3 bases from J, the gap between germline ends came to 9 bases. The CDR3 contains 13 residues. The DNA of the CDR3 is TGTGCCAGTAGTATGGGGGGAGGCTACGAGCAGTACTTC. It yields the protein CASSMGGGYEQYF.

The chain couples TRBV13 to TRBJ2-3, with D tentatively TRBD2 (6 bases). The CDR3 loop spans 17 amino acids. Germline V lookup: CDR1 PRHDT, CDR2 FYEKMQ (reference sequence). V gave up 4 bases and J gave up 0 bases, with 17 bases separating them. The CDR3 sequence: CASSSPSDYTSTDTQYF. The CDR3 region has the DNA TGTGCCAGCAGCTCGCCGTCGGACTATACTAGCACAGATACGCAGTATTTT. The whole variable domain, remainder taken from reference TRBV13 and TRBJ2-3, is AAGVIQSPRHLIKEKRETATLKCYPIPRHDTVYWYQQGPGQDPQFLISFYEKMQSDKGSIPDRFSAQQFSDYHSELNMSSLELGDSALYFCASSSPSDYTSTDTQYFGPGTRLTVL.